Listed here are 11 T cell receptor beta chains from one sample, sequenced in a study of blood T cell repertoires in COVID-19. Profiled with immunoSEQ multiplex PCR; TCRdb holds only in-frame clones, not every one. The sample lists some 110,000 clones; approximately 81% were seen once. Material: peripheral blood. Receptors were obtained from a man older than 75 with acute or convalescent COVID-19.

The chain employs TRBV12-3 or TRBV12-4 and TRBJ1-2, with no clear D. Trimming took off 5 bases at V and 4 bases at J, with 5 bases between the two ends. This CDR3 contains 11 residues. Here the CDR3 reads CASSTFYGYTF. The DNA of the CDR3 is TGTGCCAGCAGTACATTCTATGGCTACACCTTC.

The chain couples TRBV15 to TRBJ1-1, with D tentatively TRBD1 (6 bases). V was shortened by 0 bases and J by 1 base, with 18 bases between the two germline ends. The germline V gene encodes CDR1 LNHNV and CDR2 YYDKDF (reference sequence). The CDR3 is made up of 18 amino acids. CDR3 sequence: CATSRDLQGSLGNTEAFF. The CDR3 nucleotides are TGTGCCACCAGCAGAGATCTTCAGGGGTCCTTGGGGAACACTGAAGCTTTCTTT.

This sequence joins TRBV19 and TRBJ1-5; 8 bases line up with TRBD1. V gave up 5 bases and J gave up 2 bases; unmatched junction bases: 5. From germline, CDR1 is LNHDA and CDR2 SQIVND (reference sequence). The CDR3 is 15 amino acids. CDR3 loop: CASSSRGQGNQPQHF. CDR3 in DNA: TGTGCCAGTAGTTCCAGGGGGCAAGGCAATCAGCCCCAGCATTTT.

V and J are TRBV15 and TRBJ1-2, with D possibly being TRBD1 (5 bases). The CDR3 extends over 16 amino acids. From germline, CDR1 is LNHNV and CDR2 YYDKDF (reference sequence). The V end was cut by 0 bases, the J end by 8 bases, with 19 bases between. The DNA for the CDR3 is TGTGCCACCAGCAGAGATGGGTGGGGCGGCCAGGCCGGCTACACCTTC. Protein product: CATSRDGWGGQAGYTF. The complete variable domain, with remaining parts taken from reference TRBV15 and TRBJ1-2, reads DAMVIQNPRYQVTQFGKPVTLSCSQTLNHNVMYWYQQKSSQAPKLLFHYYDKDFNNEADTPDNFQSRRPNTSFCFLDIRSPGLGDTAMYLCATSRDGWGGQAGYTFGSGTRLTVV.

In this sample, this clone turned up a few times. The chain links TRBV7-3 to TRBJ2-1; 9 positions agree with TRBD1. The CDR3 loop spans 16 amino acids. V gave up 5 bases and J gave up 4 bases; unmatched junction bases: 9. From germline, CDR1 is SGHTA and CDR2 FQGTGA. CDR3 sequence (DNA): TGTGCCAGCAGCCTACGTGACAGGGGGTCATACAATGAGCAGTTCTTC. Its translation: CASSLRDRGSYNEQFF. Drawing the rest from reference TRBV7-3 and TRBJ2-1, the complete variable domain is GAGVSQTPSNKVTEKGKYVELRCDPISGHTALYWYRQSLGQGPEFLIYFQGTGAADDSGLPNDRFFAVRPEGSVSTLKIQRTERGDSAVYLCASSLRDRGSYNEQFFGPGTRLTVL.

This clone was counted between two and nine times. The chain employs TRBV9 and TRBJ1-1; the D gene is possibly TRBD1 (5 bases). The CDR3 has 13 residues. CDR1 and CDR2 from the germline V gene are SGDLS and YYNGEE. Trimming removed 3 bases at V and 3 bases at J, with 9 bases between. CDR3 amino acids: CASSAWDYTEAFF. The CDR3 bases are TGTGCCAGCAGCGCCTGGGACTACACTGAAGCTTTCTTT.

This clone was found once. The chain uses TRBV28 and TRBJ2-7; 8 positions agree with TRBD2. Trimming cost V 4 bases and J 1 base; bases outside gene matches: 6. The CDR3 covers 15 residues. Germline CDR1 is MDHEN and CDR2 is SYDVKM. This CDR3 is CASSYSGTRSYEQYF. CDR3 sequence (DNA): TGTGCCAGCAGTTATAGCGGGACCCGGTCCTACGAGCAGTACTTC.

V and J are TRBV5-1 and TRBJ2-5; 14 bases fit TRBD2. V trimming: 5 bases; J trimming: 5 bases; junction bases outside the gene matches: 5. The germline gives CDR1 SGHRS, CDR2 YFSETQ. This CDR3 is 15 amino acids long. CDR3 protein: CASSSGLAGAETQYF. CDR3 DNA: TGCGCCAGCAGTTCGGGACTAGCGGGAGCGGAGACCCAGTACTTC.

The gene calls are TRBV5-1 and TRBJ2-2; D possibly corresponds to TRBD1 (5 bases). V lost 2 bases and J 0 bases, leaving 11 bases between the germline ends. CDR3 length equals 16 residues. CDR1 SGHRS and CDR2 YFSETQ come from the germline V gene. The CDR3 DNA reads TGCGCCAGCAGCTTAAGGGGCTCAGCGAACACCGGGGAGCTGTTTTTT. Its translation: CASSLRGSANTGELFF.

This clone showed up just a few times. The V gene is TRBV29-1, the J gene TRBJ1-2, with D perhaps TRBD1 (6 bases). Trimming cost V 0 bases and J 2 bases, with 16 bases left between them. The CDR3 has 16 residues. Germline V gene data show CDR1 as SQVTM and CDR2 as ANQGSEA. The CDR3 nucleotides read TGCAGCGTTGAAGATCGCTTGGAAGGGGGAAACTATGGCTACACCTTC. Translating it yields CSVEDRLEGGNYGYTF.

The chain uses TRBV2 and TRBJ1-4; D perhaps matches TRBD1 (6 bases). CDR1 and CDR2 (germline): SNHLY, FYNNEI. The V gene lost 7 bases and the J gene lost 7 bases, with 19 bases spanning the gap. This CDR3 has 15 amino acids. The CDR3 reads CASTARRGVSEKLFF. The CDR3 DNA follows: TGTGCCAGCACGGCACGCAGGGGAGTAAGTGAAAAACTGTTTTTT.